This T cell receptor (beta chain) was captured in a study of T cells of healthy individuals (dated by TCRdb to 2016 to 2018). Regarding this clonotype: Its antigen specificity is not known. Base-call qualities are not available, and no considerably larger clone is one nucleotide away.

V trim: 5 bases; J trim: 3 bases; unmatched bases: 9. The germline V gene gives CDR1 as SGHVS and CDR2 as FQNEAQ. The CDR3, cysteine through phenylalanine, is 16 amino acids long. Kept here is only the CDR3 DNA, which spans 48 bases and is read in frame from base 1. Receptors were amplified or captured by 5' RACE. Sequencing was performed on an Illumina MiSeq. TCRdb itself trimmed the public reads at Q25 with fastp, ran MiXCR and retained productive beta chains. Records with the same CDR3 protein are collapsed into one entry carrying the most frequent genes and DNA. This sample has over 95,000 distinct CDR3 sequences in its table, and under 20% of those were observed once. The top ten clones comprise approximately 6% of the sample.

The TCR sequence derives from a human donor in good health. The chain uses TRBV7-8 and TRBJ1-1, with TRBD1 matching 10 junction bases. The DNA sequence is TGTGCCAGCAGCCCCAGACAGGGGGCGGGGTACACTGAAGCTTTCTTT. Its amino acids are CASSPRQGAGYTEAFF.